This TCR beta chain is drawn from a study of blood T cell repertoires in COVID-19 (dated by TCRdb to the early 2020s). Study-level background: Samples covering the acute and convalescent phases of COVID-19 were provided by collaborators in the United States, Italy and Spain. HLA class I and class II types, where available, came from metadata supplied by the sample provider rather than from assay-based typing. Sample metadata almost always included a de-identified subject ID, COVID-19 status, age in years and sex. Deeply sampled blood TCRbeta repertoires from subjects exposed to, actively infected with, or recovered from COVID-19 were included in the dataset. Samples came from the ongoing ImmuneRACE study (first 160 participants) plus 1,254 subjects from 6 global collaborators. The prospective study material was composed of cDNA or gDNA derived from T cells, B-cell-depleted T cells, or PBMCs. The repertoires were made available in a free public database intended to serve as a resource for research on the immune response to SARS-CoV-2. Broad study findings and their caveats: Clinical and demographic metadata were provided uncurated, with the amount varying by source and participant.

This clone was seen once. What antigen it recognizes has not been identified. No base qualities exist here, and no much larger clone lies one base off it. Each collaborating institution followed its own protocols to collect whole blood in K2EDTA tubes. For TCRbeta analysis, collaborators shipped samples in one of three forms: frozen whole blood, isolated PBMCs, or DNA extracted from either of those sample types. The immunoSEQ Assay, a bias-controlled multiplex PCR, was used to amplify TCRbeta CDR3 regions from genomic DNA. The study's processing was this. Within the assay, amplification of reference gene primers was used to estimate how many nucleated cells each sample contained. Sequence reads were collapsed and filtered to measure the absolute abundance of every unique TCRbeta CDR3 rearrangement. For each sample, productive Simpson clonality was calculated by taking the square root of Simpson's diversity index across productive rearrangements. Drawn from immuneACCESS, this table holds only the in-frame rearrangements with V and J called that TCRdb kept. Clones are partly lost; checked studies trace under half to an unresolved V gene and leave the rest unexplained. V, J and clone size reflect that table, while D and trimming were determined from the DNA. For this sample there are fewer than 150,000 clones; around 89% appear just once. The ten largest clones take up 28% of the sample.

CDR1 is given as LGHNA and CDR2 as YNFKEQ, both from the germline V gene. Trimming accounts for 3 bases at V and 5 bases at J, while the number of junction bases matched to no gene is 4. Including cysteine and phenylalanine, the CDR3 has 16 amino acids. Solely the CDR3 DNA is kept, with 48 bases framed from the first base. The chain was built from TRBV4-2 and TRBJ2-1; 13 nucleotides in the junction match TRBD2. The sequence was collected from a human donor in a cohort sampled during active COVID-19. Sequenced material: peripheral blood. The nucleotide sequence reads TGTGCCAGCAGCCATCCTGGACTAGCGGGGGACAATGAGCAGTTCTTC. It codes for CASSHPGLAGDNEQFF.